The 11 T cell receptor beta chains reported below all come from one sample, sequenced in a study of blood T cell repertoires in COVID-19. Data came from immunoSEQ multiplex PCR; TCRdb stores just in-frame clones and leaves some out. Here the sample spans over 120,000 clones, just under 90% being singletons. The sequenced sample was peripheral blood. The receptors come from a woman between 45 and 65 years old with active or convalescent COVID-19.

The rearrangement uses TRBV19 and TRBJ1-1; D may be TRBD1 (6 bases). The CDR3 contains 14 residues. Germline CDR1 LNHDA, CDR2 SQIVND (reference sequence). V was pared by 7 bases and J by 11 bases, with 23 bases between. CDR3: CASNTPGRRGGAFF. The CDR3, as DNA: TGTGCCAGTAACACCCCGGGTCGCAGGGGTGGCGCTTTCTTT.

The CDR3 DNA is TGTGCCAGCAGCTCAGGACAGGGGTGGAGTTCACCCCTCCACTTT. Protein: CASSSGQGWSSPLHF. The chain employs TRBV5-8 and TRBJ1-6; 9 bases match TRBD1. CDR3 size: 15 residues. The trim removed 3 bases at V and 9 bases at J, leaving 7 bases unmatched. Germline CDR1 reads SGHTS; CDR2 reads YDEGEE.

The chain couples TRBV7-2 to TRBJ1-5; 8 bases agree with TRBD1. CDR3 size: 15 residues. With V trimmed by 4 bases and J by 1 base, 3 bases remained unmatched. Germline assignment: CDR1 SGHTA and CDR2 FQGNSA. The CDR3 nucleotides are TGTGCCAGCAGCTCAGGGGGCGCAAGCAATCAGCCCCAGCATTTT. This translates into CASSSGGASNQPQHF.

With respect to this clone: This specimen includes other DNA sequences encoding the same CDR3. The chain carries TRBV5-4 and TRBJ2-5; D gene unclear. The germline V gene encodes CDR1 SGHNT and CDR2 YYREEE (reference sequence). CDR3 length: 12 amino acids. V shed 1 base and J shed 5 bases, with 6 bases lying between them. The DNA for the CDR3 is TGTGCCAGCAGCTTGCTTCAGGAGACCCAGTACTTC. This encodes CASSLLQETQYF.

Concerning this clone itself: The sample carries other DNA sequences with the same CDR3. The chain recombines TRBV29-1 with TRBJ1-1; D is undetermined. Deletions cut 1 base from V and 5 bases from J, with 11 bases between. The CDR3 contains 13 residues. CDR1 and CDR2 from the germline V gene are SQVTM and ANQGSEA. The CDR3 DNA follows: TGCAGCGTTGAAGGGCGGGTGGGGACTGAAGCTTTCTTT. It codes for CSVEGRVGTEAFF. The full variable domain, completed using reference TRBV29-1 and TRBJ1-1, is SAVISQKPSRDICQRGTSLTIQCQVDSQVTMMFWYRQQPGQSLTLIATANQGSEATYESGFVIDKFPISRPNLTFSTLTVSNMSPEDSSIYLCSVEGRVGTEAFFGQGTRLTVV.

The gene calls are TRBV5-1 and TRBJ1-4; 8 nucleotides line up with TRBD1. This CDR3 spans 14 amino acids. Germline trimming cut 2 bases from V and 7 bases from J; bases unmatched to any gene: 4. CDR1 is SGHRS, CDR2 YFSETQ, per germline. Here the CDR3 DNA reads TGCGCCAGCAGCTTCGGACAGGGAGCTGAAAAACTGTTTTTT. Translation gives CASSFGQGAEKLFF.

The rearrangement uses TRBV30 and TRBJ1-1, with D unclear. Trimming stripped 5 bases from V and 7 bases from J, with 11 bases between. CDR3 length: 11 amino acids. The germline CDR1 and CDR2 sequences are GTSNPN and SVGIG (reference sequence). DNA for the CDR3: TGTGCCTGGGGCGTAGCTCTTGAAGCTTTCTTT. As protein: CAWGVALEAFF.

The chain has TRBV7-2 and TRBJ1-2, with 9 nucleotides matching TRBD1. CDR3 length equals 13 residues. Germline CDR1 is SGHTA and CDR2 is FQGNSA. V was pared by 6 bases and J by 4 bases, with 3 bases of the junction left unmatched. CDR3 in amino acids: CASRLDRGYGYTF. The CDR3 nucleotides are TGTGCCAGCAGACTGGACAGGGGCTATGGCTACACCTTC.

This clone was picked up a small number of times. V gene TRBV5-4 combines with J gene TRBJ1-4; D is perhaps TRBD1 (6 bases). CDR1 is SGHNT, CDR2 YYREEE, per germline (reference sequence). There are 17 residues in the CDR3. V was clipped by 4 bases and J by 2 bases, with 18 bases between them. CDR3 amino acids: CASSPLRGSLTNEKLFF. DNA for the CDR3: TGTGCCAGCAGCCCATTAAGGGGGTCCCTTACTAATGAAAAACTGTTTTTT.

The chain combines TRBV7-6 with TRBJ2-1; 13 nucleotides align to TRBD2. Losses at the gene ends were 0 bases for V and 8 bases for J; bases not matched to a gene: 4. The germline V gene encodes CDR1 SGHVS and CDR2 FNYEAQ. CDR3 length: 16 amino acids. CDR3 in DNA: TGTGCCAGCAGCTTAGCCGGGACTAGCGGGATCGATGAGCAGTTCTTC. Protein sequence: CASSLAGTSGIDEQFF.

This chain connects TRBV6-4 to TRBJ2-1; 9 bases align to TRBD2. CDR3 length: 15 residues. J lost 4 bases, V lost 2 bases, and 3 bases had no gene match. Germline-derived CDR1 and CDR2 are MRHNA and SNTAGT. The CDR3 coding sequence is TGTGCCAGCAGTGACGTAGCGGGAGTGTACAATGAGCAGTTCTTC. It encodes CASSDVAGVYNEQFF.